This T cell receptor (beta chain) was identified during a study of PD-L1 blockade in urothelial cancer. Study-level background: At 3 weeks (second dose) and 6 weeks after starting treatment, blood was analyzed.

Germline V lookup: CDR1 MNHEY, CDR2 SMNVEV (reference sequence). This CDR3 comprises 13 residues. The V gene lost 2 bases and the J gene lost 4 bases, with 9 bases spanning the gap. Time point noted: peripheral blood 6 weeks after treatment start. Locally advanced or metastatic urothelial carcinoma was present in patients. Measured with immunoSEQ multiplex PCR; TCRdb has only the in-frame clones, and not every one. The sample lists under 85,000 clones; around 93% were seen once. This chain uses TRBV27 with TRBJ2-7; D is undetermined. The receptor's source is a woman at least 80 years old with urothelial cancer. The sequences come from PBMCs, collected around atezolizumab (anti-PD-L1) treatment. The CDR3 here is CASSLQFPYEQYF. The CDR3, as DNA: TGTGCCAGCAGTTTACAGTTCCCTTACGAGCAGTACTTC.